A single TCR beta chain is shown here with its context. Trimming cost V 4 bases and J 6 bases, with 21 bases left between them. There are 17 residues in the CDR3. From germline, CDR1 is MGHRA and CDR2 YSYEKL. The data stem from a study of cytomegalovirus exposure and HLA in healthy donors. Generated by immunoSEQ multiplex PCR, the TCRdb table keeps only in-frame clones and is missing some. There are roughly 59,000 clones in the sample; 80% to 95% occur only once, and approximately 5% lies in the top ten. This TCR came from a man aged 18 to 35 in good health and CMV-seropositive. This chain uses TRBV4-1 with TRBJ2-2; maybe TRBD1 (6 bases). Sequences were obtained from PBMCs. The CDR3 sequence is CASSPEIGTQVPGELFF. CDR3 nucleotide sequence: TGCGCCAGCAGCCCAGAGATCGGGACACAAGTCCCCGGGGAGCTGTTTTTT.